This record covers a single T cell receptor (beta chain). Its antigen has not been determined. No per-base quality is available; no much larger clone lies one base away. The data derive from a study of blood T cell repertoires in COVID-19 (dated by TCRdb to 2020 to 2021). About the investigation overall: The collaborator samples originated in the United States, Italy and Spain and spanned the acute and convalescent phases of COVID-19. The prospective study material was composed of cDNA or gDNA derived from T cells, B-cell-depleted T cells, or PBMCs. The dataset comprised deeply sampled blood TCRbeta repertoires from subjects exposed to, actively infected with, or recovered from COVID-19. The repertoires were released in a freely available public database meant as a resource for research on the immune response to SARS-CoV-2. The samples were drawn from the first 160 participants of the ongoing ImmuneRACE study and from 950 to 1,500 subjects provided by 6 global collaborators. Nearly every sample came with metadata listing a de-identified subject ID, COVID-19 status, age in years and sex. HLA class I and class II types, where available, came from metadata supplied by the sample provider rather than from assay-based typing. General conclusions and limits of the study: Clinical and demographic metadata were provided uncurated, with the amount varying by source and participant.

Taken from cysteine to phenylalanine, the CDR3 has 17 residues. Only the CDR3 part of the read is kept: 51 bases, read in frame from the first base. The immunoSEQ Assay, a bias-controlled multiplex PCR, was used to amplify TCRbeta CDR3 regions from genomic DNA. The original pipeline was this. The number of nucleated cells in each sample was estimated from the amplification of reference gene primers within the assay. To quantify the absolute abundance of each unique TCRbeta CDR3 rearrangement, sequence reads were collapsed and filtered. For each sample, productive Simpson clonality was calculated as the square root of Simpson's diversity index across productive rearrangements. TCRdb obtained this table from immuneACCESS and retained in-frame rearrangements with V and J assigned. These tables miss some clones; where compared with another copy, unresolved V genes account for less than half of the shortfall, and the remainder is unexplained. V, J and clone size are taken as reported in that table, and D and trimming were inferred from the DNA itself. The sample table contains more than 200,000 clones; only one count was recorded for about 84% of them. Of the sample, 7.5% to 9% falls within the top ten clones.

Collaborating institutions collected whole blood in K2EDTA tubes following their own protocols. For TCRbeta analysis, collaborator samples were shipped as frozen whole blood, as isolated PBMCs, or as DNA extracted from either sample type. The sequence derives from a woman at least 80 years old with acute or convalescent COVID-19. The sequence links TRBV12-1 to TRBJ1-6. TRBV12-1 represents a pseudogene. The specimen was peripheral blood. The sequenced DNA is TGTGCCAGCAGCTTCCGAGGCGGCCCGGGAATTAATTCACCCCTCCACTTT. It codes for CASSFRGGPGINSPLHF.